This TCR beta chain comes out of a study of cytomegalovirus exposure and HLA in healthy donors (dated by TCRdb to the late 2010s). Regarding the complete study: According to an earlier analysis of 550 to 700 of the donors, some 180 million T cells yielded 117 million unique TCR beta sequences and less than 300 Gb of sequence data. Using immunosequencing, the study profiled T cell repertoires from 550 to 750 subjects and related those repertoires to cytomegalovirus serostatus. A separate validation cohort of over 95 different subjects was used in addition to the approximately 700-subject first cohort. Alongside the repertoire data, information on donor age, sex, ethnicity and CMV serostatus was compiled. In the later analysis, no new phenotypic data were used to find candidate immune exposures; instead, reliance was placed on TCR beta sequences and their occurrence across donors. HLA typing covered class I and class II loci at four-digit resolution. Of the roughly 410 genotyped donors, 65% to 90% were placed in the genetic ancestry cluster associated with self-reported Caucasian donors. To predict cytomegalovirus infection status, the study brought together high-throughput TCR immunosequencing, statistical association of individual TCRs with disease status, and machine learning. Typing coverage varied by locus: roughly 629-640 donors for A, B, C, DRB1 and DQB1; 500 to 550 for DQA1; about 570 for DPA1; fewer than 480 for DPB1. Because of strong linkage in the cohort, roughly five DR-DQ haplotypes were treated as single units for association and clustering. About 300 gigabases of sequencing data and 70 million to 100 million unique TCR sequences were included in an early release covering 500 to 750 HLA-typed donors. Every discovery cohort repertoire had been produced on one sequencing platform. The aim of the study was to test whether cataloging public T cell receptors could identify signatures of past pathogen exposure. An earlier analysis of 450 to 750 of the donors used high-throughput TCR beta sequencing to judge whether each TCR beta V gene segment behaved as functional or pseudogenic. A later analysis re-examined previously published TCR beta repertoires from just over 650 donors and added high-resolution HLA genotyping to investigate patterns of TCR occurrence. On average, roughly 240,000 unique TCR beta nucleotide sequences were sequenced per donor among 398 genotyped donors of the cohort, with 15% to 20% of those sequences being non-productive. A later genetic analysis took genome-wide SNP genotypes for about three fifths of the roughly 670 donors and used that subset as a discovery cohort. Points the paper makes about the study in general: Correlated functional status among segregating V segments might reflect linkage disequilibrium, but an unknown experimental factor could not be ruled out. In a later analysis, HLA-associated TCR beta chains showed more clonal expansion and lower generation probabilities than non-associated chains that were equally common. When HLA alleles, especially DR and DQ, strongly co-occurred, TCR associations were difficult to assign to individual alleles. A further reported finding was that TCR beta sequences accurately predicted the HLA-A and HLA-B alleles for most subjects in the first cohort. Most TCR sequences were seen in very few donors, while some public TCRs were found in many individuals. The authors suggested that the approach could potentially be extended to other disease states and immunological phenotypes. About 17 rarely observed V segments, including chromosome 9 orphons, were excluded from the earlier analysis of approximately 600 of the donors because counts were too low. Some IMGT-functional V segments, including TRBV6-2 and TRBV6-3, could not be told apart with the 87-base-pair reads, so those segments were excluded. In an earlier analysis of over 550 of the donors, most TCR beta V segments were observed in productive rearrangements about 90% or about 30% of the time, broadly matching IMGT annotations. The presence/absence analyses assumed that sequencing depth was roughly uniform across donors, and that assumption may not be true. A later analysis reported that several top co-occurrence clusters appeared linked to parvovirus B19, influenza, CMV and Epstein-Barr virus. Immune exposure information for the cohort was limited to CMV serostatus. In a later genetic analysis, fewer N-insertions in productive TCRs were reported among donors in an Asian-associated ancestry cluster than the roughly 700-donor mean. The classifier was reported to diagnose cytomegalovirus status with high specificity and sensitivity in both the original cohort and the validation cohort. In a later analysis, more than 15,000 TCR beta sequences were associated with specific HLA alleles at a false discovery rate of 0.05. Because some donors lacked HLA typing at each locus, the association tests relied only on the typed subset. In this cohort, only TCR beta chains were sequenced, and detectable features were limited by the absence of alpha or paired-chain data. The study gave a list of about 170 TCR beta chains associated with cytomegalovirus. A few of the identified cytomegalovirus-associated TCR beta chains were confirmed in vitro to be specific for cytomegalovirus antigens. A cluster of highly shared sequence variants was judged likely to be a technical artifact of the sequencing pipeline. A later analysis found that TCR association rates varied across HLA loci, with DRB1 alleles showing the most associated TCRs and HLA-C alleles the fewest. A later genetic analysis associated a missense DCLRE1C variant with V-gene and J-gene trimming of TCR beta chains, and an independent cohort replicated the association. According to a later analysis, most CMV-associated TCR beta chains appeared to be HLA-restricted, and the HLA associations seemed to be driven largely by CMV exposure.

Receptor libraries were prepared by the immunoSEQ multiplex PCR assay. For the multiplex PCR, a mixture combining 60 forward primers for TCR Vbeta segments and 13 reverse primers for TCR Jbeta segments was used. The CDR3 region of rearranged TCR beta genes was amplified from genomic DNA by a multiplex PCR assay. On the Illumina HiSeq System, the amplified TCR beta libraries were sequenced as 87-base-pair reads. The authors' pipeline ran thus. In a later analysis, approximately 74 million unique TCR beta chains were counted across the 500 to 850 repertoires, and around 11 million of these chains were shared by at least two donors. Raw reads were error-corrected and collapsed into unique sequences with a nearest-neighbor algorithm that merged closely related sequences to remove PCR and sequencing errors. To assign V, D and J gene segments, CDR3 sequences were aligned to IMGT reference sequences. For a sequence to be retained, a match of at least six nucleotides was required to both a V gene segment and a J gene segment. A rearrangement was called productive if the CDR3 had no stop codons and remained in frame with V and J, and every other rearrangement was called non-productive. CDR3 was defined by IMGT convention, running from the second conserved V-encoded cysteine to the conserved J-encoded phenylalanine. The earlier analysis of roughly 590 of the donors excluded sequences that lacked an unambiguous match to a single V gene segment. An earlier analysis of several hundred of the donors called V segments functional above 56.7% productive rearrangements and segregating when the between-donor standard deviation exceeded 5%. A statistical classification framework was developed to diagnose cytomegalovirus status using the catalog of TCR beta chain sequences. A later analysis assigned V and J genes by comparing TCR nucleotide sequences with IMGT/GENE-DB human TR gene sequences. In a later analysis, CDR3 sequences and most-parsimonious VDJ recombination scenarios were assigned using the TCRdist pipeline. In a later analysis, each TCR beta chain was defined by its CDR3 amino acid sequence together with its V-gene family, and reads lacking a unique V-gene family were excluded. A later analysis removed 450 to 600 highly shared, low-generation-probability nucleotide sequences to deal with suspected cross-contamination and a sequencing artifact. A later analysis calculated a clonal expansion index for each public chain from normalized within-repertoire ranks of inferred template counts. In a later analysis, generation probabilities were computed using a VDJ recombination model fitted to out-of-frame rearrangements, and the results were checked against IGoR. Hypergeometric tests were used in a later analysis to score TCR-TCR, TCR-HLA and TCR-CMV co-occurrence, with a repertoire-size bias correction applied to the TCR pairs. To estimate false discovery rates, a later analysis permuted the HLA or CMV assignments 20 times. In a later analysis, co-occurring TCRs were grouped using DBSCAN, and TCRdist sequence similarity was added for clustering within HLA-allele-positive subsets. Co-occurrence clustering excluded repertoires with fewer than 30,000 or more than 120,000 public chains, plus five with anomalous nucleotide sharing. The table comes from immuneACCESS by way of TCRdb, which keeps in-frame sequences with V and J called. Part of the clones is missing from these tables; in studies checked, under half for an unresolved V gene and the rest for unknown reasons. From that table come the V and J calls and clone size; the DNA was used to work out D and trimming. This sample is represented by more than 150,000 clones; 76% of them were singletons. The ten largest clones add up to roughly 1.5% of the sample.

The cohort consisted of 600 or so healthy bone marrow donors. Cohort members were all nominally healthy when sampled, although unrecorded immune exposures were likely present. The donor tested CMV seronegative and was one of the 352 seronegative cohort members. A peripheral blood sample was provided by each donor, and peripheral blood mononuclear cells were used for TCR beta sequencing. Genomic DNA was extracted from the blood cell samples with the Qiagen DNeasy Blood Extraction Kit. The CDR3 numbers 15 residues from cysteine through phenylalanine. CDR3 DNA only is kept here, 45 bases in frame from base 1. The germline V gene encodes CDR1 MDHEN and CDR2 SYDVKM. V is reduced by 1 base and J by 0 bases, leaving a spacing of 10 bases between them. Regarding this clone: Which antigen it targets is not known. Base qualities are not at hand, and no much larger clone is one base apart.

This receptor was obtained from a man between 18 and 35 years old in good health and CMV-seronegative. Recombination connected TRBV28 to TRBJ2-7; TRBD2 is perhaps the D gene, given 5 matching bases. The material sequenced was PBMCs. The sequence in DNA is TGTGCCAGCAGTTTATTTAGCGCCCGCTCCTACGAGCAGTACTTC. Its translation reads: CASSLFSARSYEQYF.